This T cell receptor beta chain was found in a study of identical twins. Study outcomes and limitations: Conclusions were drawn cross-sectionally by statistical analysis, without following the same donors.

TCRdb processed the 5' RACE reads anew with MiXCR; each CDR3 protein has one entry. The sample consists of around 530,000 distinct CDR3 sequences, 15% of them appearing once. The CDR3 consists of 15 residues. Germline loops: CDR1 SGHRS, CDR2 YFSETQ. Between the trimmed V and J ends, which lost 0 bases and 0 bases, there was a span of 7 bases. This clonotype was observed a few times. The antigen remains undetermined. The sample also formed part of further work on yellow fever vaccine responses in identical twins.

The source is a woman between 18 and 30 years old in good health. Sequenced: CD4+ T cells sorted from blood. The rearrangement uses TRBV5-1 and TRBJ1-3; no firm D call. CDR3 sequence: CASSLEVFSGNTIYF. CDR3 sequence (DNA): TGCGCCAGCAGCTTGGAGGTGTTCTCTGGAAACACCATATATTTT.